These 13 T cell receptor beta chains originate from one sample sequenced in a study of cytomegalovirus exposure and HLA in healthy donors. Assay used: immunoSEQ multiplex PCR; TCRdb lists only in-frame clones, some missing. Of under 95,000 clones listed, approximately 94% are singletons. The sequencing sample was made of PBMCs. These receptors all come from a woman younger than 35 in good health and CMV-seropositive.

This rearrangement joins TRBV28 to TRBJ1-2; D might be TRBD1 (6 bases). In germline, CDR1 is MDHEN, CDR2 SYDVKM. The V and J ends lost 10 bases and 4 bases respectively, with 16 bases between them. This CDR3 contains 13 residues. CDR3: CATPGTSAYGYTF. CDR3 DNA sequence: TGTGCCACCCCCGGGACAAGTGCCTATGGCTACACCTTC.

The chain carries TRBV11-2 and TRBJ1-4, with D unclear. CDR3 length: 14 amino acids. The V and J ends lost 5 bases and 8 bases respectively, with 15 bases between them. CDR1 SGHAT and CDR2 FQNNGV come from the germline V gene. The CDR3 here is CASSPRGVGEKLFF. Here the CDR3 DNA reads TGTGCCAGCAGCCCCCGGGGAGTAGGAGAAAAACTGTTTTTT. The full variable domain, in which reference TRBV11-2 and TRBJ1-4 provide the parts outside the CDR3, is EAGVAQSPRYKIIEKRQSVAFWCNPISGHATLYWYQQILGQGPKLLIQFQNNGVVDDSQLPKDRFSAERLKGVDSTLKIQPAKLEDSAVYLCASSPRGVGEKLFFGSGTQLSVL.

The chain recombines TRBV27 with TRBJ1-1; no clear D. V shed 2 bases and J shed 1 base, with 11 bases lying between them. CDR1 and CDR2 (germline): MNHEY, SMNVEV (reference sequence). The CDR3 spans 15 residues. The CDR3 is CASSLKPTGNTEAFF. CDR3 DNA: TGTGCCAGCAGTTTAAAGCCGACGGGGAACACTGAAGCTTTCTTT.

This chain connects TRBV14 to TRBJ2-7; perhaps TRBD2 as D (6 bases). The germline V gene has CDR1 SGHDN and CDR2 FVKESK. The CDR3 covers 13 residues. Trimming shortened V by 4 bases and J by 3 bases, and 10 bases separated the two germline ends. The CDR3 sequence is CASSPMRGYEQYF. CDR3 nucleotide sequence: TGTGCCAGCAGCCCCATGCGGGGCTACGAGCAGTACTTC.

The chain has TRBV7-2 and TRBJ2-1, with 8 bases matching TRBD1. V trimming: 1 base; J trimming: 7 bases; junction bases outside the gene matches: 3. Germline V lookup: CDR1 SGHTA, CDR2 FQGNSA. The length of the CDR3 is 14 residues. Here the CDR3 reads CASSLVGQGNEQFF. Written as DNA, the CDR3 is TGTGCCAGCAGCTTAGTAGGACAGGGTAATGAGCAGTTCTTC.

The genes are TRBV6-5 and TRBJ1-4, with D hard to call. Trimming shortened V by 0 bases and J by 4 bases, and 12 bases separated the two germline ends. Per the germline V gene, CDR1 is MNHEY and CDR2 is SVGAGI. The CDR3 contains 16 residues. The CDR3 protein is CASSYSSGLGNEKLFF. The CDR3 DNA reads as TGTGCCAGCAGTTACTCGTCGGGGTTGGGTAATGAAAAACTGTTTTTT.

The table lists this clone with a count of one. The chain carries TRBV5-4 and TRBJ2-5; D may be TRBD2 (6 bases). The CDR3 is made up of 15 amino acids. The V gene's germline CDR1 is SGHNT and CDR2 YYREEE (reference sequence). Trimming took 4 bases from V and 4 from J, leaving 17 bases between them. This CDR3 is CASSPAEGLRETQYF. In DNA form, the CDR3 reads TGTGCCAGCAGCCCCGCGGAGGGGTTACGAGAGACCCAGTACTTC.

V gene TRBV30 combines with J gene TRBJ2-7; TRBD1 matches 7 bases. CDR3 length equals 13 residues. The junction had 3 bases not matched to a gene; V was cut back by 2 bases and J by 2 bases. The germline V gene has CDR1 GTSNPN and CDR2 SVGIG (reference sequence). The DNA for the CDR3 is TGTGCCTGGAGTCTAGGGACAGCCTACGAGCAGTACTTC. Amino acid sequence: CAWSLGTAYEQYF.

The V and J genes are TRBV7-2 and TRBJ2-3, with 12 nucleotides matching TRBD2. The junction had 9 bases not matched to a gene; V was cut back by 5 bases and J by 6 bases. This CDR3 has 16 amino acids. CDR1 and CDR2 (germline): SGHTA, FQGNSA. Here the CDR3 DNA reads TGTGCCAGCAGCCCTAGCGGGGGGGCCGGGGTGGATACGCAGTATTTT. Protein: CASSPSGGAGVDTQYF.

The rearrangement joins TRBV2 to TRBJ1-1; 7 bases fit TRBD1. Germline assignment: CDR1 SNHLY and CDR2 FYNNEI. Trimming took 6 bases from V and 3 from J; bases not matched to a gene: 4. There are 13 residues in the CDR3. The chain's CDR3 is CASRRGTDTEAFF. The CDR3 DNA sequence: TGTGCCAGCAGGAGGGGGACAGACACTGAAGCTTTCTTT. The full variable domain, rest sourced from reference TRBV2 and TRBJ1-1, is EPEVTQTPSHQVTQMGQEVILRCVPISNHLYFYWYRQILGQKVEFLVSFYNNEISEKSEIFDDQFSVERPDGSNFTLKIRSTKLEDSAMYFCASRRGTDTEAFFGQGTRLTVV.

The J gene is TRBJ2-5, the V gene TRBV29-1; D gene uncertain. The germline CDR1 and CDR2 sequences are SQVTM and ANQGSEA. V was cut by 1 base and J by 2 bases, with 8 bases left in between. This CDR3 has 13 amino acids. CDR3 DNA sequence: TGCAGCGTTGAAGCACTATTTCAAGAGACCCAGTACTTC. It yields the protein CSVEALFQETQYF.

Concerning this clone: The same CDR3 also results from other DNA sequences found in this sample. The genes are TRBV19 and TRBJ2-7, with no clear D. The germline V and J ends were trimmed by 1 base and 3 bases, with 7 bases remaining between them. CDR3 size: 13 residues. The germline V gene has CDR1 LNHDA and CDR2 SQIVND (reference sequence). The CDR3: CASSIGGSYEQYF. CDR3 coding DNA: TGTGCCAGTAGTATAGGAGGCAGCTACGAGCAGTACTTC.

The gene calls are TRBV6-4 and TRBJ2-1; 11 positions agree with TRBD2. The V gene end was trimmed by 6 bases and the J gene end by 7 bases; junction bases not matched to a gene: 8. The CDR3 contains 15 residues. The germline V gene encodes CDR1 MRHNA and CDR2 SNTAGT. CDR3 nucleotide sequence: TGTGCCAGCAGCGTACTAGCGGGAGTTGATAATGAGCAGTTCTTC. Amino acids: CASSVLAGVDNEQFF.